Below are 9 T cell receptor beta chains sequenced from a single sample in a study of blood T cell repertoires in COVID-19. Produced via immunoSEQ multiplex PCR; TCRdb's table is partial and in-frame only. The data show more than 95,000 clones, 84% seen once. The material sequenced was peripheral blood. Receptor source: a human donor in a cohort sampled during active or convalescent COVID-19.

The chain uses TRBV6-2 or TRBV6-3 and TRBJ2-5; no reliable D call. Trimming shortened V by 5 bases and J by 9 bases, and 13 bases separated the two germline ends. Germline V gene sequence: CDR1 MNHEY, CDR2 SVGEGT. The CDR3 is made up of 12 amino acids. The CDR3 bases are TGTGCCAGCAGTACCCTGACTTCGGCCCAGTACTTC. Protein product: CASSTLTSAQYF.

V and J are TRBV7-9 and TRBJ1-2; perhaps TRBD1 as D (5 bases). The CDR3 covers 12 residues. Trimming cost V 8 bases and J 5 bases, with 12 bases left between them. Germline V gives CDR1 SEHNR, CDR2 FQNEAQ (reference sequence). CDR3 sequence (DNA): TGTGCCAGCGGTTGGGGGGATTATGGCTACACCTTC. Amino acids: CASGWGDYGYTF.

V and J are TRBV5-1 and TRBJ2-1, with 8 bases identical to TRBD2. Germline lookup yields CDR1 SGHRS and CDR2 YFSETQ. The CDR3 has 18 residues. Trimming at V came to 2 bases and at J to 1 base, leaving 11 bases not matched to a gene. The CDR3 here is CASSFQAGGSNSYNEQFF. In nucleotides, the CDR3 is TGCGCCAGCAGCTTCCAGGCGGGGGGATCCAATTCCTACAATGAGCAGTTCTTC.

The rearrangement joins TRBV5-6 to TRBJ1-5, with 8 bases identical to TRBD1. The CDR3 is made up of 14 amino acids. Germline V CDR1 and CDR2: SGHDT, YYEEEE. The V gene end was trimmed by 3 bases and the J gene end by 5 bases; junction bases not matched to a gene: 4. The chain's CDR3 is CASSSDREDQPQHF. Here the CDR3 DNA reads TGTGCCAGCAGCTCGGACAGGGAGGATCAGCCCCAGCATTTT.

The rearrangement links TRBV29-1 to TRBJ2-7; D remains ambiguous. Per germline, CDR1 SQVTM and CDR2 ANQGSEA. This CDR3 has 13 amino acids. Trimming removed 2 bases at V and 2 bases at J, with 10 bases between. CDR3 in DNA: TGCAGCGTTGAAAACTCCCCCGCCTACGAGCAGTACTTC. Its translation: CSVENSPAYEQYF.

Only a few counts were recorded for this clone. The chain combines TRBV6-5 with TRBJ2-7, with D perhaps TRBD2 (6 bases). This CDR3 comprises 14 residues. Per germline, CDR1 MNHEY and CDR2 SVGAGI. V lost 7 bases to trimming and J lost 0 bases, with 13 bases between them. The CDR3 bases are TGTGCCAGCACCGATGGGGGGTACTCCTACGAGCAGTACTTC. Encoded protein: CASTDGGYSYEQYF.

V usage is TRBV19 and J usage is TRBJ2-5; TRBD2 aligns across 9 bases. The CDR3 consists of 17 residues. The ends lost 7 bases at V and 2 bases at J; junction bases unmatched: 14. CDR1 LNHDA and CDR2 SQIVND come from the germline V gene (reference sequence). The DNA of the CDR3 is TGTGCCAGTACGGCTGGTGGGCGGGGGGGCGATCAAGAGACCCAGTACTTC. Translated, it gives CASTAGGRGGDQETQYF. The full variable domain, rest sourced from reference TRBV19 and TRBJ2-5, is DGGITQSPKYLFRKEGQNVTLSCEQNLNHDAMYWYRQDPGQGLRLIYYSQIVNDFQKGDIAEGYSVSREKKESFPLTVTSAQKNPTAFYLCASTAGGRGGDQETQYFGPGTRLLVL.

The CDR3 DNA reads as TGTGCCAGTACCCCGGGACAGGGGTATCTCTATGAGCAGTTCTTC. Translation gives CASTPGQGYLYEQFF. The chain combines TRBV19 with TRBJ2-1; TRBD1 aligns across 10 bases. This CDR3 has 15 amino acids. The V and J ends lost 7 bases and 8 bases, in that order; junction bases with no gene match: 11. Germline V gene lookup returns CDR1 LNHDA and CDR2 SQIVND (reference sequence).

The rearrangement links TRBV27 to TRBJ2-2; a possible D gene is TRBD2 (6 bases). Germline CDR1 and CDR2: MNHEY and SMNVEV (reference sequence). V lost 7 bases to trimming and J lost 2 bases, with 14 bases between them. This CDR3 is 15 amino acids long. The CDR3 loop is CASKLAAENTGELFF. The CDR3 DNA is TGTGCCAGCAAATTAGCGGCGGAAAACACCGGGGAGCTGTTTTTT.